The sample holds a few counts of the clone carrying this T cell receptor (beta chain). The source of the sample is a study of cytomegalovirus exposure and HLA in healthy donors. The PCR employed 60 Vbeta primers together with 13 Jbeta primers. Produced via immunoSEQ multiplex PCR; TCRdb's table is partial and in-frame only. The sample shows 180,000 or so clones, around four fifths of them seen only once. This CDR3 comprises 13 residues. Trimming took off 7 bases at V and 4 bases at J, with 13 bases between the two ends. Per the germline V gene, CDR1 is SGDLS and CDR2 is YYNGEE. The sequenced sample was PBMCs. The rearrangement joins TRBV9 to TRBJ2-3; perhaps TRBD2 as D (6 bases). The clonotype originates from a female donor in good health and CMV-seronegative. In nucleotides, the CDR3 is TGTGCCAGCGGTCCGACTAGTTCAGATACGCAGTATTTT. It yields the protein CASGPTSSDTQYF. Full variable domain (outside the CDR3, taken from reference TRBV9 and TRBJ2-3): DSGVTQTPKHLITATGQRVTLRCSPRSGDLSVYWYQQSLDQGLQFLIQYYNGEERAKGNILERFSAQQFPDLHSELNLSSLELGDSALYFCASGPTSSDTQYFGPGTRLTVL.